Below, one TCR beta chain is given with its context. Its antigen is not known. The data were obtained in a study of cytomegalovirus exposure and HLA in healthy donors. General study findings and limits: Using a false discovery rate of 0.05, a later analysis showed that 16,000 or so TCR beta sequences were associated with HLA alleles. The investigators catalogued 164 TCR beta chains as cytomegalovirus-associated. In a later analysis, V- and J-gene trimming of beta chains associated with a DCLRE1C missense variant, replicated independently.

Trimming cost V 7 bases and J 8 bases; bases outside gene matches: 11. CDR1 is SQVTM and CDR2 is ANQGSEA in the germline V gene. This CDR3 is 14 amino acids long. The PCR used 60 Vbeta and 13 Jbeta primers. Repertoires were generated with immunoSEQ multiplex PCR, while TCRdb's copy carries only in-frame clones and drops some. The sample shows roughly 140,000 clones, roughly 76% of them seen only once. The J gene is TRBJ2-1, the V gene TRBV29-1; 10 bases map to TRBD2. The sequence derives from a human donor in good health. Sequencing was performed on PBMCs. The CDR3 region has the DNA TGCAGCGCCGAGAAGCGGGGGGGCCTGGATGAGCAGTTCTTC. Translation gives CSAEKRGGLDEQFF.